This TCR beta chain was captured by sequencing in a study of T cells after yellow fever vaccination. Study results and caveats: The CD4 and CD8 compartments had a small share of their clonotypes in common. Post-booster repertoires contained most primary-vaccination clones again (approximately 97% CD4, approximately 86% CD8).

The ends were cut back, 1 base at V and 2 bases at J, with 9 bases in the middle. This CDR3 is 15 amino acids long. Per the germline V gene, CDR1 is LGHNA and CDR2 is YSLEER. Making TCR cDNA involved 5'RACE template switching, which added UMIs and a universal primer site. Each CDR3 protein is one row after TCRdb ran MiXCR on the 5' RACE reads. The data show some 240,000 distinct CDR3 sequences, with approximately 3.2% seen just once and 2.5% to 3.5% held by the top ten. In the case of this clonotype: What it binds is not known.

The sequences come from CD4+ T cells sorted from PBMCs, collected 10 days after the yellow fever booster vaccination. This chain links TRBV4-3 with TRBJ1-3; no clear D. This sequence was found in a man aged 18 to 30 who received the YFV17D yellow fever vaccine. The CDR3: CASSQVSRTGNTIYF. CDR3 bases: TGCGCCAGCAGCCAAGTTTCACGGACTGGAAACACCATATATTTT.